This T cell receptor beta chain stems from a study of cytomegalovirus exposure and HLA in healthy donors. About the study: Around 87 million unique TCRs, all from HLA-typed donors, were included in an early release of the data.

Worth noting for this clone: Its antigen is not known.

Study-level findings and limits: Upon later analysis, HLA-associated TCR beta chains proved more clonally expanded than other, equally common chains.

The CDR3 runs to 14 residues. Per germline, CDR1 SGHRS and CDR2 YFSETQ. After removal of 7 bases from V and 5 bases from J, the junction contained 9 bases not matched to a gene. The PCR ran on 60 Vbeta and 13 Jbeta primers. Clones were sequenced by immunoSEQ multiplex PCR, and TCRdb holds only the in-frame ones, with some missing. The data hold roughly 130,000 clones, with about 82% observed a single time. Sequenced sample: PBMCs. This rearrangement joins TRBV5-1 to TRBJ2-3; the match to TRBD2 covers 8 bases. This sequence was found in a man aged 30 to 39 in good health and CMV-seronegative. CDR3 sequence (DNA): TGCGCCAGCCAAAGCGGGGGTGATCTAGATACGCAGTATTTT. This encodes CASQSGGDLDTQYF.